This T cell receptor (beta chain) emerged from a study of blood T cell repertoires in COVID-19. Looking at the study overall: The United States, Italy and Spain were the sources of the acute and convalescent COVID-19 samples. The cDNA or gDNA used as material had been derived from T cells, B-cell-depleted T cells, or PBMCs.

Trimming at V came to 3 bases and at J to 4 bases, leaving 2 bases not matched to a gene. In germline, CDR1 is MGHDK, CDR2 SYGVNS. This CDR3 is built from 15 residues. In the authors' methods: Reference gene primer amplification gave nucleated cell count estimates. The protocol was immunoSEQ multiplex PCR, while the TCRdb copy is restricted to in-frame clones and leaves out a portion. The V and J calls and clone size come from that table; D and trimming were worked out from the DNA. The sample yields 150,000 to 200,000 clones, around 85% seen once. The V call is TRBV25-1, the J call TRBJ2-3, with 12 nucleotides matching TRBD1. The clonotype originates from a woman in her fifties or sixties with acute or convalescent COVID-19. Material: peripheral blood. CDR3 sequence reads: CASSEGQGASDTQYF. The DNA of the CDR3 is TGTGCCAGCAGTGAGGGACAGGGGGCTTCAGATACGCAGTATTTT.